This T cell receptor (beta chain) was sequenced during a study of blood T cell repertoires in COVID-19. Assay used: immunoSEQ multiplex PCR; TCRdb lists only in-frame clones, some missing. The sample contains about 160,000 clones, 85% to 90% of which appear only once. The CDR3 is made up of 14 amino acids. Trimming took 5 bases from V and 4 from J; bases not matched to a gene: 3. Per germline, CDR1 LNHDA and CDR2 SQIVND (reference sequence). This sequence was found in a man over 45 with active or convalescent COVID-19. This rearrangement joins TRBV19 to TRBJ2-2; 8 nucleotides align to TRBD2. Sample: peripheral blood. The CDR3 loop reads CASSERESTGELFF. The CDR3 bases are TGTGCCAGTAGTGAGCGGGAGAGCACCGGGGAGCTGTTTTTT.